What follows describes a single T cell receptor beta chain. Its antigen remains unknown. This sample was included in a study of a mutant IDH1 vaccine in newly diagnosed glioma. The table came from immunoSEQ multiplex PCR; TCRdb's copy has only in-frame clones and leaves some out. Counted here are some 33,000 clones, roughly 50% occurring once; the ten biggest clones make up 9.5% to 11%. Time point indicated: week 5, during vaccination. In the vaccine, a single dose held 300 ug of the mutant IDH1 20-mer peptide, along with topical imiquimod. New WHO grade 3 or 4 astrocytomas that were IDH1-mutant and ATRX-lost had been found in donors. This CDR3 spans 16 amino acids. V lost 4 bases, J lost 5 bases, and 7 bases stayed unmatched. Germline CDR1 LNHDA, CDR2 SQIVND (reference sequence).

The sequencing here drew on PBMCs, taken from a glioma patient whose treatment included an IDH1 peptide vaccine. The chain joins TRBV19 to TRBJ2-2; 10 bases agree with TRBD1. The sequence came from a woman aged 18-29 years with glioma. The CDR3 coding sequence is TGTGCCAGTAGTAGACCGACAGGGGGCGCGACCGGGGAGCTGTTTTTT. Its protein is CASSRPTGGATGELFF.